The clone carrying this T cell receptor beta chain has more than one count but fewer than ten. This specimen includes other DNA sequences encoding the same CDR3. These data come from a study of shared clonotypes between healthy human individuals. The repertoire was sequenced with immunoSEQ multiplex PCR; TCRdb's copy has only in-frame clones and lacks some. The sample shows hundreds of thousands of clones, less than 80% of them seen only once. The specimen was memory CD4+ T cells sorted from blood. The sample's subset: CD45RA-negative fraction. The source of this sequence is a woman aged 25 to 39 in good health.

The CDR3 is CASSEGTENSPLHF. The CDR3 bases are TGCGCCAGCAGCGAAGGGACAGAGAATTCACCCCTCCACTTT. The V and J genes are TRBV5-1 and TRBJ1-6; TRBD1 aligns across 7 bases. This CDR3 region has 14 residues. Germline values: CDR1 SGHRS, CDR2 YFSETQ. After removal of 4 bases from V and 7 bases from J, the junction contained 5 bases not matched to a gene.